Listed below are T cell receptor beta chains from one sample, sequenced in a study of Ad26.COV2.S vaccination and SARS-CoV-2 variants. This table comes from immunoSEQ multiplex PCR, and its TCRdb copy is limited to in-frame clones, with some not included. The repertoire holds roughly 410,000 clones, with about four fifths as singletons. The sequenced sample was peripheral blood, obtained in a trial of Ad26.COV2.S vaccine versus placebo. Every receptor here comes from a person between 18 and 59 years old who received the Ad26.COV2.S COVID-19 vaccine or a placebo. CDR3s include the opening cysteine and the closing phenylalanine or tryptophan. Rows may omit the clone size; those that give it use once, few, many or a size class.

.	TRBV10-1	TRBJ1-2	CASSESDTRTF
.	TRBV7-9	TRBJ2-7	CASSSGQVTSYEQYF
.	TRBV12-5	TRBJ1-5	CASGQDTNQPQHF
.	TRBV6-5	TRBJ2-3	CASSRGRAVDTQYF
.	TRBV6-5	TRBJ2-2	CASSTQGGGTGELFF
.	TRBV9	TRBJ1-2	CASNQMGSWSLDYGYTF
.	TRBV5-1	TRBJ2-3	CASSFSSRADTQYF
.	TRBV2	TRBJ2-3	CASEGGTYRTDTQYF
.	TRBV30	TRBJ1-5	CAWSVRLPRNQPQHF
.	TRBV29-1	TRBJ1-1	CSGAGAWGGTEAFF
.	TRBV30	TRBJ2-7	CAWSVPGRSEQYF
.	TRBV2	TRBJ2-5	CANNRVQETQYF
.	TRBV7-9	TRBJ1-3	CASSDVGATIYF
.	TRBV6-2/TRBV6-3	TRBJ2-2	CASSLAAGTGELFF
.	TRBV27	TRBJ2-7	CASSYRYEQYF
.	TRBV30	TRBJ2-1	CARERGSSYNEQFF
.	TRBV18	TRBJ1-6	CASGGIGANSPLHF
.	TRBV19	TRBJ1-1	CASSFDRNTEAFF
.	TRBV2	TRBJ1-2	CASSVGNYGYTF
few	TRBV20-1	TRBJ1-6	CSASESWHSPLHF
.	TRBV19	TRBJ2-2	CASSITGGQDTGELFF
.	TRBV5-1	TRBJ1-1	CASSLDRGMEAFF
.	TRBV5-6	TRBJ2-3	CASSRVVLDTQYF
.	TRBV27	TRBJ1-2	CASSLRGRGVYGYTF
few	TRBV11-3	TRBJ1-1	CASSNGPQGRDTEAFF
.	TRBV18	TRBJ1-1	CASSPSKQGVGEAFF
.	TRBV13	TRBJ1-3	CASSRSRNTIYF
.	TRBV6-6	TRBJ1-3	CASGGSGNTIYF
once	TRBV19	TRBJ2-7	CASSRVVGASYEQYF
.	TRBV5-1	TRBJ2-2	CASSLSLAGELFF
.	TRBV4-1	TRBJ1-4	CASSQAGGDEKLFF
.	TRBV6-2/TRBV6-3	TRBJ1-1	CASSSTGKVNTEAFF
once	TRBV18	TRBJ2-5	CASSQLTSDQETQYF
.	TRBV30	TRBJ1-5	CAWGLGTGRLRGQPQHF
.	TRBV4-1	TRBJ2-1	CASSLLAGGYNEQFF
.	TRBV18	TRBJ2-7	CASSPGAGNSYEQYF
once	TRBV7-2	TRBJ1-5	CASSLGQNQPQHF
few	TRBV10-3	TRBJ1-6	CAISAGSYNSPLHF
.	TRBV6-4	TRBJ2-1	CASKREAGGPYNEQFF
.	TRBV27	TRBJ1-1	CASSLNIWTEAFF
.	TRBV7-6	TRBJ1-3	CASSLGTGRTGNTIYF
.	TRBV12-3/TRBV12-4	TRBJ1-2	CASSPGGHGYTF
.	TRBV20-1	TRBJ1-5	CSASRAGGSDQPQHF
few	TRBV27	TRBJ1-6	CASQLLGDRVNSPLHF
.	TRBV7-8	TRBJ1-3	CASSLGHHRNSGNTIYF
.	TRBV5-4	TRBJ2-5	CASSLGPVKTQYF
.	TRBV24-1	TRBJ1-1	CATSDGATEAFF
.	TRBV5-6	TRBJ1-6	CASSLGPARGSPLHF
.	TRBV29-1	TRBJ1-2	CSVETQTEHLYGYTF
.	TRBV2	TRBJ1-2	CASWRGTGGYTF
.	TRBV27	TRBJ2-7	CASSSGTSYEQYF
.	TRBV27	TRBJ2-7	CASSYDRAGEQYF
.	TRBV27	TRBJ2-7	CASSLHRGNGEQYF
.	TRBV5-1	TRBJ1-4	CASSRGTNEKLFF
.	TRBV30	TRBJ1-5	CAWSEQGNQPQHF
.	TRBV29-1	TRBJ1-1	CSVLPSSNTEAFF
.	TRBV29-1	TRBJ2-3	CSVDLAPSTDTQYF
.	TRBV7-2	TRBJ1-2	CASSLATGDGYTF
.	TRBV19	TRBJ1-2	CASTSSGPFLYGYTF
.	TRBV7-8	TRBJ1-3	CASSRITGAGNTIYF